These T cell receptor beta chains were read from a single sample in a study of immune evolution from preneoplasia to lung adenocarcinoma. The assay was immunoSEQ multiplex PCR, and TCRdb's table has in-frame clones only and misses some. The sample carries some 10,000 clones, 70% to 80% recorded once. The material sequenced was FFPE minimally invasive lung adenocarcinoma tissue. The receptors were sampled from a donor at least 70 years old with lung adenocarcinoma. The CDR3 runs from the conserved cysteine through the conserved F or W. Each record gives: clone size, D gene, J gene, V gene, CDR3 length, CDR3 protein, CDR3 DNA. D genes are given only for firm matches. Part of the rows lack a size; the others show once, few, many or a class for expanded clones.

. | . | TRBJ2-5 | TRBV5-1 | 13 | CASAGGVPGTQYF | TGCGCCAGCGCAGGGGGGGTCCCTGGGACCCAGTACTTC
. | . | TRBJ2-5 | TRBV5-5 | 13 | CASSLTHQETQYF | TGTGCCAGCAGCTTGACACATCAAGAGACCCAGTACTTC
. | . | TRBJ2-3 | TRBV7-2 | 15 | CASSFSPGLGNTQYF | TGTGCCAGCAGCTTTTCTCCGGGACTTGGGAATACGCAGTATTTT
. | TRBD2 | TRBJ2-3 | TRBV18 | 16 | CASSPLAGGSTDTQYF | TGTGCCAGCTCACCGCTGGCGGGAGGAAGCACAGATACGCAGTATTTT
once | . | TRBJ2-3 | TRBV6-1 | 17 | CASSGVKLAVSTDTQYF | TGTGCCAGCAGTGGCGTAAAACTAGCCGTCTCCACAGATACGCAGTATTTT
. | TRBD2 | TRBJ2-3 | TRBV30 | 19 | CAWSSGLAGGPLSTDTQYF | TGTGCCTGGAGTTCGGGACTAGCGGGAGGGCCGCTTAGCACAGATACGCAGTATTTT
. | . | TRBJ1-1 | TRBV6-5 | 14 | CASRTGTTNTEAFF | TGTGCCAGCAGGACCGGGACAACGAACACTGAAGCTTTCTTT
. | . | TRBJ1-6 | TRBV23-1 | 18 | CASSQSGPDSYYNSPLHF | TGCGCCAGCAGTCAATCGGGGCCAGACAGCTACTATAATTCACCCCTCCACTTT
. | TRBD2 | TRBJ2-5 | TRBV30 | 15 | CAWSALAGGQETQYF | TGTGCCTGGAGTGCCCTAGCGGGAGGGCAAGAGACCCAGTACTTC
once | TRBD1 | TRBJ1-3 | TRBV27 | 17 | CASSFKQGLSSGNTIYF | TGTGCCAGCAGTTTTAAACAGGGGCTTAGCTCTGGAAACACCATATATTTT
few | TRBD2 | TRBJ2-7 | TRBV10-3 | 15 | CAIRETSGGTYEQYF | TGTGCCATCAGGGAGACTAGCGGGGGGACCTACGAGCAGTACTTC
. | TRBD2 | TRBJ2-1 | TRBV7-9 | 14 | CASSSGTSFGEQFF | TGTGCCAGCAGCTCCGGGACTAGCTTCGGTGAGCAGTTCTTC
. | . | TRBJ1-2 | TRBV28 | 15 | CASSLLGPGNYGYTF | TGTGCCAGCAGTTTACTGGGGCCCGGAAACTATGGCTACACCTTC
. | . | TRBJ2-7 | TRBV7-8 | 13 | CASSLRLGYEQYF | TGTGCCAGCAGCTTACGGCTTGGGTACGAGCAGTACTTC
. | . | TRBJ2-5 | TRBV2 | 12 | CASSPDRVAQYF | TGTGCCAGCAGTCCGGACCGCGTGGCCCAGTACTTC
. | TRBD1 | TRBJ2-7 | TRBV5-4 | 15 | CASSYAQGELDEQYF | TGTGCCAGCAGCTATGCACAGGGGGAGCTAGACGAGCAGTACTTC
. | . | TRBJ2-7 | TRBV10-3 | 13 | CAISSGTHYEQYF | TGTGCCATCAGTTCCGGGACTCACTACGAGCAGTACTTC
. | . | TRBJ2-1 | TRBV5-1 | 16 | CASRPGGGLGHNEQFF | TGCGCCAGCAGGCCTGGAGGGGGACTCGGTCACAATGAGCAGTTCTTC
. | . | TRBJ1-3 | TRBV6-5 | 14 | CATRPGISGNTIYF | TGTGCCACCCGCCCGGGGATATCTGGAAACACCATATATTTT
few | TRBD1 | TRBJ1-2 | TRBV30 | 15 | CAWSETGGAISGYTF | TGTGCCTGGAGTGAGACAGGGGGCGCGATCTCTGGCTACACCTTC
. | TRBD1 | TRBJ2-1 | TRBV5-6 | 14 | CASSLTGKIGEQFF | TGTGCCAGCAGCCTGACAGGGAAAATAGGTGAGCAGTTCTTC
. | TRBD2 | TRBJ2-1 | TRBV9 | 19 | CASSVEPGWASGTYNEQFF | TGTGCCAGCAGCGTAGAGCCCGGTTGGGCTAGCGGGACCTACAATGAGCAGTTCTTC
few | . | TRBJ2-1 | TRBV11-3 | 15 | CASSPRVGTDNEQFF | TGTGCCAGCAGCCCTCGGGTCGGAACGGACAATGAGCAGTTCTTC
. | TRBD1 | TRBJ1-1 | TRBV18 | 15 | CASSPRQGANTEAFF | TGTGCCAGCTCACCTCGACAGGGGGCGAACACTGAAGCTTTCTTT
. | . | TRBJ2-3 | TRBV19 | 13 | CASSTGRGDTQYF | TGTGCCAGTAGTACCGGGAGAGGAGATACGCAGTATTTT
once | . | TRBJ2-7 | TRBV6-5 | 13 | CASSLKYGTEQYF | TGTGCCAGCAGCCTTAAATATGGGACAGAGCAGTACTTC
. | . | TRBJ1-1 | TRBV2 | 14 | CASSEEVRYTEAFF | TGTGCCAGCAGTGAGGAGGTTCGGTACACTGAAGCTTTCTTT
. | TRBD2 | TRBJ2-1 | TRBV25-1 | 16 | CASSGQAGGSYNEQFF | TGTGCCAGCAGTGGACAAGCGGGAGGCTCCTACAATGAGCAGTTCTTC
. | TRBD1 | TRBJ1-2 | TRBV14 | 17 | CASSQGRDRGPADGYTF | TGTGCCAGCAGCCAAGGCCGGGACAGGGGGCCCGCGGATGGCTACACCTTC
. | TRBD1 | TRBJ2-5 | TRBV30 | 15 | CAWKGGSHYEETQYF | TGTGCCTGGAAAGGGGGCTCCCACTACGAAGAGACCCAGTACTTC
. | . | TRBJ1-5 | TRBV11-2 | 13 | CASSPDSNQPQHF | TGTGCCAGCAGCCCCGATAGCAATCAGCCCCAGCATTTT
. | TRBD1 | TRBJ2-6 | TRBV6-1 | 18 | CASSEKGASVSGANVLTF | TGTGCCAGCAGTGAAAAGGGGGCATCCGTCTCTGGGGCCAACGTCCTGACTTTC
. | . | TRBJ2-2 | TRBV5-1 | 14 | CASSFPRDTGELFF | TGCGCCAGCAGCTTCCCCCGGGACACCGGGGAGCTGTTTTTT
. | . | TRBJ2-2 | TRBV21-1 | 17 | CASSKPAGLQRTGELFF | TGTGCCAGCAGCAAACCGGCAGGGTTGCAGAGAACCGGGGAGCTGTTTTTT
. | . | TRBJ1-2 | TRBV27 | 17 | CASIQSGSAGVNYGYTF | TGTGCCAGCATCCAAAGCGGTTCGGCAGGGGTTAACTATGGCTACACCTTC
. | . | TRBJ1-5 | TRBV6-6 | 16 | CASSRNQGVSNQPQHF | TGTGCCAGCAGCCGGAACCAGGGTGTAAGCAATCAGCCCCAGCATTTT
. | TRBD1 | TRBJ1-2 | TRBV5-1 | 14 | CASSRPDRGSGYTF | TGCGCCAGCAGCCGACCCGACAGGGGAAGCGGCTACACCTTC
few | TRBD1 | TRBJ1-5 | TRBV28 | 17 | CASSPGQFFYSNQPQHF | TGTGCCAGCAGTCCGGGACAGTTCTTTTATAGCAATCAGCCCCAGCATTTT
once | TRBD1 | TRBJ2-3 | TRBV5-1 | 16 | CASSKDRGPSTDTQYF | TGCGCCAGCAGCAAGGACAGGGGGCCTAGCACAGATACGCAGTATTTT
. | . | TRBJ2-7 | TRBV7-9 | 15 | CASSVFPTAYVEQYF | TGTGCCAGCAGCGTATTCCCGACGGCGTACGTCGAGCAGTACTTC
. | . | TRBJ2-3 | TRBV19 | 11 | CASASRYTQYF | TGTGCCAGCGCATCACGGTACACGCAGTATTTT
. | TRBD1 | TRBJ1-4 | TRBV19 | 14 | CASSIQGAREKLFF | TGTGCCAGTAGTATCCAGGGGGCGCGTGAAAAACTGTTTTTT
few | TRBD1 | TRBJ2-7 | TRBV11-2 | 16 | CASSLGPTGLSYEQYF | TGTGCCAGCAGCTTAGGCCCGACAGGGTTGTCCTACGAGCAGTACTTC
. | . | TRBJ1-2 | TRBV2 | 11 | CASTGLDGYTF | TGTGCCAGCACAGGGCTGGATGGCTACACCTTC